The clone carrying this T cell receptor (beta chain) has a count of ten or more. The antigen remains unidentified. These data come from a study of T cells in Graves' hyperthyroidism and ophthalmopathy. Study outcomes and limitations: Prediction of ophthalmopathy progression came a median around 6.1 months pre-onset. Most expanded thyroid clonotypes above 0.001 also appeared in blood.

Exclusions: uncontrolled infection, other autoimmune disease, pregnancy, lactation. Orbital computed tomography, thyroid ultrasound, serum thyroxine and TRAb, and clinical symptoms together informed the diagnoses. It was RNA transcripts that yielded the amplified TCR beta CDR3 regions. A first-round RT-PCR of the TCR CDR3 used the HTBI primer set. TCRdb passed the multiplex PCR reads through MiXCR, listing each CDR3 protein once. The sample has roughly 420,000 distinct CDR3 sequences; 15% to 19% are singletons. Source material: blood. This sequence originates from a woman aged 18-30 years with Graves' hyperthyroidism.

The CDR3 coding sequence is TGTGCCAGCAGCTTAGGCCCGGACTATGGCTACACCTTC. Translated: CASSLGPDYGYTF. This rearrangement joins TRBV11-1 to TRBJ1-2, with D hard to call. Germline values: CDR1 SGHAT, CDR2 FQDESV (reference sequence). Trimming shortened V by 1 base and J by 3 bases, and 6 bases separated the two germline ends. The CDR3 is 13 residues long.